These 29 T cell receptor beta chains were sequenced from one sample in a study of blood T cells in healthy people across ages. The authors ran a second PCR of about 7 to 11 cycles using a sample-barcoded 5' primer and a J-beta primer mix. MiXCR was run by TCRdb on the 5' RACE reads, yielding one entry per CDR3 protein. Among about a million distinct CDR3 sequences listed, around two fifths were seen once. The sequenced sample was blood. These receptors all stem from a man aged 18 to 30 in good health.

The chain combines TRBV9 with TRBJ1-5; D call uncertain. Germline loops: CDR1 SGDLS, CDR2 YYNGEE. Trimming left V 4 bases short and J 5 bases short, with 16 bases between. The CDR3 runs to 15 residues. The CDR3 is CASSSYLQLDQPQHF. The CDR3, as DNA: TGTGCCAGCAGCTCCTACTTACAGCTTGATCAGCCCCAGCATTTT.

This clonotype is a singleton in its sample. The CDR3 here is CASSLVSGGYF. The CDR3 bases are TGTGCCAGCAGCTTAGTTTCAGGGGGGTACTTC. This chain connects TRBV7-2 to TRBJ2-5, with 7 bases that match TRBD1. The trim removed 1 base at V and 13 bases at J, leaving 3 bases unmatched. The CDR3 is made up of 11 amino acids. CDR1 SGHTA and CDR2 FQGNSA come from the germline V gene.

This clonotype came up a few times. This chain connects TRBV7-9 to TRBJ2-4; D remains unclear. The V gene lost 3 bases and the J gene lost 3 bases, with 12 bases spanning the gap. Germline V gene data show CDR1 as SEHNR and CDR2 as FQNEAQ (reference sequence). This CDR3 is 15 amino acids long. The CDR3 sequence is CASSFSESSKNIQYF. DNA for the CDR3: TGTGCCAGCAGCTTTTCCGAGTCGAGCAAAAACATTCAGTACTTC.

In nucleotides, the CDR3 is TGTGCCACCAGTGATTCCGGGAACAGGAGGGTCCATGAGCAGTTCTTC. Translation: CATSDSGNRRVHEQFF. This chain links TRBV24-1 with TRBJ2-1, with D maybe TRBD2 (6 bases). The CDR3 is 16 amino acids. Germline V gene sequence: CDR1 KGHDR, CDR2 SFDVKD. V lost 2 bases and J 8 bases, leaving 18 bases between the germline ends.

V usage is TRBV7-2 and J usage is TRBJ1-3; a weak D match, TRBD1 (5 bases). Between the trimmed V and J ends, which lost 5 bases and 4 bases, there was a span of 12 bases. The CDR3 runs 14 residues. CDR1 is SGHTA, CDR2 FQGNSA, per germline. CDR3 sequence: CASSNGGGGNTIYF. DNA for the CDR3: TGTGCCAGCAGCAACGGCGGGGGGGGAAACACCATATATTTT.

This rearrangement joins TRBV12-3 or TRBV12-4 to TRBJ2-4; D may correspond to TRBD1 or TRBD2 (5 bases each). The J call may be faulty, since TRBJ2-5 better matches the DNA end. The CDR3 consists of 16 residues. This CDR3 reads CASSPLWGKKVETQYF. The CDR3 DNA is TGTGCCAGCAGCCCCCTTTGGGGGAAGAAGGTGGAGACCCAGTACTTC.

The sample holds a few counts of this clonotype. The CDR3 loop reads CSANRDDGNYGYTF. The CDR3 coding sequence is TGCAGTGCTAACCGGGATGACGGCAACTATGGCTACACCTTC. The V gene is TRBV20-1, the J gene TRBJ1-2; D call uncertain. Trimming removed 4 bases at V and 2 bases at J, with 14 bases between. Germline CDR1 is DFQATT and CDR2 is SNEGSKA (reference sequence). The CDR3 runs to 14 residues.

This clonotype appeared a few times. The chain carries TRBV7-2 and TRBJ2-1; tentatively, D is TRBD1 (5 bases). Germline CDR1 and CDR2: SGHTA and FQGNSA. This CDR3 contains 14 residues. The ends were cut back, 5 bases at V and 2 bases at J, with 10 bases in the middle. The CDR3 protein is CASSRTTTYNEQFF. CDR3 nucleotides: TGTGCCAGCAGCAGGACAACAACCTACAATGAGCAGTTCTTC.

On this clonotype: One end of the junction is discordant with germline, which a read error may explain. The chain is built from TRBV7-2 and TRBJ1-4; 8 nucleotides match TRBD1. CDR1 and CDR2 (germline): SGHTA, FQGNSA. This CDR3 spans 16 amino acids. The CDR3 is CASGFQGAVTNEKLFF. CDR3 nucleotide sequence: TGTGCCAGCGGCTTTCAGGGGGCGGTTACTAATGAAAAACTGTTTTTT.

The count of this clonotype is one. This may be a read error, as it is one base from a much larger clone. The rearrangement uses TRBV9 and TRBJ2-1, with TRBD2 matching 7 bases. Judging by the DNA end, TRBJ2-7 fits better; the J call may be wrong. The CDR3 consists of 15 residues. The germline CDR1 and CDR2 sequences are SGDLS and YYNGEE. CDR3 in DNA: TGTGCCAGCACCTCAAGCGGGGACTCCTACAATGAGCAGTACTTC. This gives the protein CASTSSGDSYNEQYF.

This chain's CDR3 is CSARDAMEQETQYF. The CDR3 nucleotides are TGCAGTGCTAGAGATGCGATGGAGCAAGAGACCCAGTACTTC. This chain joins TRBV20-1 and TRBJ2-4; D is uncertain. The last part of the DNA fits TRBJ2-5 better; the J call may be wrong. This CDR3 contains 14 residues. Germline values: CDR1 DFQATT, CDR2 SNEGSKA (reference sequence).

This clonotype occurred a few times. The V call is TRBV7-2, the J call TRBJ1-2; unclear D gene. The CDR3 loop spans 15 amino acids. Trimming took 1 base from V and 6 from J, leaving 15 bases between them. CDR1 and CDR2 (germline): SGHTA, FQGNSA. In DNA, the CDR3 is TGTGCCAGCAGCTTAGTAGGAGGGAGCCCTGATGGCTACACCTTC. This sequence encodes CASSLVGGSPDGYTF.

This clonotype was seen only a few times. V is TRBV7-3 and J is TRBJ2-1, with 7 bases aligning to TRBD2. Per germline, CDR1 SGHTA and CDR2 FQGTGA. There are 16 residues in the CDR3. The ends lost 2 bases at V and 4 bases at J; junction bases unmatched: 8. CDR3 in DNA: TGTGCCAGCAGCTTAGTCGGGGCGGGGGAGTACAATGAGCAGTTCTTC. It encodes CASSLVGAGEYNEQFF.

This chain connects TRBV9 to TRBJ2-3; a possible D gene is TRBD2 (5 bases). Deletions cut 0 bases from V and 1 base from J, with 9 bases between. This CDR3 comprises 15 residues. Germline V CDR1 and CDR2: SGDLS, YYNGEE. The CDR3 loop reads CASSVDSVGTDTQYF. CDR3 bases: TGTGCCAGCAGCGTAGATAGCGTGGGCACAGATACGCAGTATTTT.

This clonotype turned up a few times. The chain joins TRBV4-2 to TRBJ1-2; no definite D call. This CDR3 is built from 13 residues. Germline V gene lookup returns CDR1 LGHNA and CDR2 YNFKEQ. V lost 0 bases, J lost 8 bases, and 10 bases lay in between. The CDR3 nucleotides are TGTGCCAGCAGCCAAGAATTCGCAGGCGGCTACACCTTC. Residues: CASSQEFAGGYTF.

This chain links TRBV6-5 with TRBJ2-1; 8 bases are shared with TRBD1. This CDR3 is 14 amino acids long. V shed 10 bases and J 4 bases; nucleotides not matched to a gene: 9. CDR1 is MNHEY, CDR2 SVGAGI, per germline. The CDR3 nucleotides are TGTGCCACCTCTAGGACAGGGCCTTACAATGAGCAGTTCTTC. It encodes CATSRTGPYNEQFF.

V and J are TRBV2 and TRBJ1-2; D unresolved. The germline CDR1 and CDR2 sequences are SNHLY and FYNNEI. CDR3 length equals 17 residues. V was shortened by 3 bases and J by 8 bases, with 25 bases between the two germline ends. In DNA form, the CDR3 reads TGTGCCAGCAGTGAGCCCCTTTCTGGTGTCTTGGAGGTCGGCTACACCTTC. As protein: CASSEPLSGVLEVGYTF. The complete variable domain, with remaining parts taken from reference TRBV2 and TRBJ1-2, reads EPEVTQTPSHQVTQMGQEVILRCVPISNHLYFYWYRQILGQKVEFLVSFYNNEISEKSEIFDDQFSVERPDGSNFTLKIRSTKLEDSAMYFCASSEPLSGVLEVGYTFGSGTRLTVV.

The J gene is TRBJ2-7, the V gene TRBV12-3 or TRBV12-4; 10 bases match TRBD2. This CDR3 is built from 15 residues. The trim removed 4 bases at V and 2 bases at J, leaving 5 bases unmatched. The CDR3, as DNA: TGTGCCAGCAGTTGTGGACTAGCGGTTCCCTACGAGCAGTACTTC. It codes for CASSCGLAVPYEQYF.

This sequence joins TRBV6-5 and TRBJ1-3; no clear D gene. CDR3 size: 14 residues. The ends were cut back, 6 bases at V and 0 bases at J, with 9 bases in the middle. CDR1 MNHEY and CDR2 SVGAGI come from the germline V gene. CDR3 DNA sequence: TGTGCCAGCAGGGCCCAACCCTCTGGAAACACCATATATTTT. Protein sequence: CASRAQPSGNTIYF.

Concerning this clonotype itself: A clone one base away is much larger, so this may be a read error. This chain joins TRBV11-2 and TRBJ2-3; perhaps TRBD2 as D (5 bases). Germline CDR1 reads SGHAT; CDR2 reads FQNNGV. This CDR3 region has 13 residues. With 9 bases removed from V and 4 bases from J, the gap between germline ends came to 14 bases. The DNA of the CDR3 is TGTGCCAGTCTTCGTCCGGAGGCAGATACGCAGTATTTT. Amino acids: CASLRPEADTQYF.

V usage is TRBV5-1 and J usage is TRBJ2-7; D ambiguous. The CDR3 runs to 14 residues. The germline V and J ends were trimmed by 1 base and 7 bases, with 15 bases remaining between them. Looked up from germline, CDR1 is SGHRS and CDR2 is YFSETQ. CDR3: CASSLQPLVNEQYF. As DNA, the CDR3 is TGCGCCAGCAGCTTGCAGCCCCTGGTCAATGAGCAGTACTTC.

This rearrangement joins TRBV6-6 to TRBJ2-5; D might be TRBD2 (5 bases). CDR1 and CDR2 (germline): MNHNY, SVGAGI (reference sequence). V was cut by 2 bases and J by 2 bases, with 9 bases left in between. The CDR3 loop spans 14 amino acids. CDR3 protein: CASSYTGNQETQYF. The CDR3 bases are TGTGCCAGCAGTTACACCGGGAATCAAGAGACCCAGTACTTC.

V gene TRBV7-2 combines with J gene TRBJ1-2, with 8 bases fitting TRBD1. Per the germline V gene, CDR1 is SGHTA and CDR2 is FQGNSA. J gave up 4 bases and V 8 bases, and 6 bases lay outside the gene matches. The length of the CDR3 is 13 residues. CDR3 DNA sequence: TGTGCCAGCCGTCCAGGGGGCGGCTATGGCTACACCTTC. Translated, it gives CASRPGGGYGYTF.

As to this clonotype: Its ends do not fully match the called genes, so a read error is possible. This rearrangement joins TRBV25-1 to TRBJ1-5; D might be TRBD1 (5 bases). This CDR3 spans 14 amino acids. Germline assignment: CDR1 MGHDK and CDR2 SYGVNS. The CDR3 reads CASSTRGVSQPQPF. The CDR3 DNA is TGTGCCAGCAGTACCCGGGGGGTAAGTCAGCCCCAGCCTTTT.

The chain combines TRBV6-2 or TRBV6-3 with TRBJ2-1; D is possibly TRBD2 (6 bases). This CDR3 comprises 16 residues. The V end was cut by 0 bases, the J end by 5 bases, with 14 bases between. Germline V gene lookup returns CDR1 MNHEY and CDR2 SVGEGT. The CDR3 DNA reads TGTGCCAGCAGTTACTCGGCGGGGCTTGTGGACAATGAGCAGTTCTTC. Amino acid sequence: CASSYSAGLVDNEQFF.

Comment on this clonotype: This may be a read error: a much more frequent sequence differs by one nucleotide. This chain links TRBV29-1 with TRBJ2-7; TRBD1 matches 7 bases. After removal of 6 bases from V and 7 bases from J, the junction contained 15 bases not matched to a gene. This CDR3 is built from 14 residues. From germline, CDR1 is SQVTM and CDR2 ANQGSEA. The CDR3 bases are TGCAGCGTCCGGTTCCCGAAACAGGGGTATGAGCAGTACTTC. This sequence encodes CSVRFPKQGYEQYF.

This clonotype was seen a handful of times. Compared with germline, one end of the junction differs, possibly owing to a read error. The chain has TRBV27 and TRBJ1-4; the D is unclear. The CDR3 consists of 14 residues. CDR1 and CDR2 from the germline V gene are MNHEY and SMNVEV (reference sequence). The CDR3: CASGLKGTNEKLFF. CDR3 sequence (DNA): TGTGCCAGCGGTTTAAAGGGTACTAATGAAAAACTGTTTTTT. The whole variable domain, filled in from reference TRBV27 and TRBJ1-4, reads EAQVTQNPRYLITVTGKKLTVTCSQNMNHEYMSWYRQDPGLGLRQIYYSMNVEVTDKGDVPEGYKVSRKEKRNFPLILESPSPNQTSLYFCASGLKGTNEKLFFGSGTQLSVL.

The chain carries TRBV20-1 and TRBJ2-1; 10 bases fit TRBD2. Germline CDR1 reads DFQATT; CDR2 reads SNEGSKA (reference sequence). After removal of 2 bases from V and 3 bases from J, the junction contained 4 bases not matched to a gene. The CDR3 is made up of 15 amino acids. The CDR3 nucleotides are TGCAGTGCTAGAAAACGGACTAGCGGCTACAATGAGCAGTTCTTC. It is translated as CSARKRTSGYNEQFF.

The chain combines TRBV15 with TRBJ1-5; no reliable D call. V shed 2 bases and J shed 2 bases, with 10 bases lying between them. The CDR3 runs to 15 residues. Per the germline V gene, CDR1 is LNHNV and CDR2 is YYDKDF (reference sequence). The CDR3 region is CATSRRQMGNQPQHF. For the CDR3, the DNA is TGTGCCACCAGCAGAAGGCAGATGGGCAATCAGCCCCAGCATTTT. Together with reference TRBV15 and TRBJ1-5, the CDR3 gives the full variable domain: DAMVIQNPRYQVTQFGKPVTLSCSQTLNHNVMYWYQQKSSQAPKLLFHYYDKDFNNEADTPDNFQSRRPNTSFCFLDIRSPGLGDTAMYLCATSRRQMGNQPQHFGDGTRLSIL.